The clone carrying this T cell receptor beta chain was observed a handful of times. The antigen is unknown. Making use of molecular barcodes, quantitative 5'-RACE generated TCR beta libraries. TCRdb analysed the 5' RACE reads with MiXCR anew, one entry per CDR3 protein. The table has approximately 300,000 distinct CDR3 sequences, less than 9.5% seen once. Trimming took 4 bases from V and 0 from J, leaving 13 bases between them. The CDR3 totals 15 residues. Per the germline V gene, CDR1 is LGHDT and CDR2 is YNNKEL (reference sequence). These data belong to a study of CD8 T cells in ankylosing spondylitis. Study observations and caveats: Ankylosing spondylitis blood seemed to carry a telltale TCR beta motif made of seven or eight highly homologous variants.

The chain joins TRBV3-1 to TRBJ2-7; D is unresolved. Sequences were obtained from blood, either unsorted or a sorted T cell fraction (not recorded which). The sequence was obtained from a male donor with ankylosing spondylitis. The CDR3 coding sequence is TGTGCCAGCAGCCTCGGTTGGCGGTTCTCCTACGAGCAGTACTTC. This codes for CASSLGWRFSYEQYF.